The 7 T cell receptor beta chains below come from one sample, sequenced in a study of low-dose radiotherapy and immunotherapy resistance in tumors. TRAV- and TRBV-specific primers, spanning alpha and beta chains, primed first-strand cDNA. TCR amplification used roughly 20 PCR cycles, a constant-region primer and a V-primer adapter. MiXCR, applied by TCRdb to the reads, yields one record per CDR3 protein. Altogether some 85,000 distinct CDR3 sequences are present, approximately 20% being singletons, with the ten largest covering about 5.5%. Time point noted: before trial treatment. Specimen: PBMCs, collected before treatment. The receptors were gathered from a male donor with prostate cancer.

With regard to this clonotype: At one end the junction does not follow the germline gene, possibly because of a read error. The V gene is TRBV29-1, the J gene TRBJ2-1; 14 bases fit TRBD2. Germline assignment: CDR1 SQVTM and CDR2 ANQGSEA. The CDR3 is 13 residues long. CDR3 protein: CGVGTSGGYEQFF. The CDR3 DNA follows: TGCGGCGTTGGGACTAGCGGGGGCTATGAGCAGTTCTTC.

Many counts were recorded for this clonotype. The CDR3 region is CASSPFGSGAYNEQFF. As DNA, the CDR3 is TGTGCCAGCAGCCCCTTTGGTAGCGGGGCCTACAATGAGCAGTTCTTC. The chain combines TRBV12-3 or TRBV12-4 with TRBJ2-1, with 8 bases fitting TRBD2. The CDR3 length is 16 residues. V lost 6 bases and J lost 2; bases outside the gene matches: 9.

This clonotype appeared a few times. The CDR3 sequence is CASSRLAGGTGELFF. In DNA, the CDR3 is TGTGCCAGCAGCCGACTAGCGGGGGGCACCGGGGAGCTGTTTTTT. The rearrangement joins TRBV2 to TRBJ2-2; TRBD2 agrees at 13 bases. The ends lost 6 bases at V and 4 bases at J; junction bases unmatched: 2. Germline assignment: CDR1 SNHLY and CDR2 FYNNEI. The CDR3 loop spans 15 amino acids.

This clonotype was counted ten times or more. The rearrangement joins TRBV7-9 to TRBJ2-5; 8 nucleotides match TRBD1. The CDR3 sequence is 13 residues long. J lost 4 bases, V lost 5 bases, and 3 bases had no gene match. From germline, CDR1 is SEHNR and CDR2 FQNEAQ (reference sequence). The CDR3 reads CASSEGTGETQYF. The CDR3 DNA follows: TGTGCCAGCAGCGAAGGGACAGGAGAGACCCAGTACTTC. Variable domain in full (rest from reference TRBV7-9 and TRBJ2-5): DTGVSQNPRHKITKRGQNVTFRCDPISEHNRLYWYRQTLGQGPEFLTYFQNEAQLEKSRLLSDRFSAERPKGSFSTLEIQRTEQGDSAMYLCASSEGTGETQYFGPGTRLLVL.

This clonotype was counted many times. DNA of the CDR3: TGTGCCAGCAGCTTAAGGGGTACAGGGGGGGCGCGAAACGAGCAGTACTTC. Translated: CASSLRGTGGARNEQYF. This chain joins TRBV7-9 and TRBJ2-7; a possible D gene is TRBD1 (8 bases). The V end lost 2 bases, the J end lost 5 bases, and 22 bases lay between the germline ends. In germline, CDR1 is SEHNR, CDR2 FQNEAQ (reference sequence). CDR3 length: 17 amino acids.

This clonotype was counted ten times or more. The chain joins TRBV13 to TRBJ2-1; D is tentatively TRBD1 or TRBD2 (5 bases each). Trimming left V 3 bases short and J 9 bases short, with 27 bases between. Looked up from germline, CDR1 is PRHDT and CDR2 is FYEKMQ (reference sequence). The CDR3 is made up of 18 amino acids. This CDR3 reads CASSLRGDPGSGVFEQFF. DNA of the CDR3: TGTGCCAGCAGCTTGAGAGGTGACCCAGGGAGTGGGGTTTTTGAGCAGTTCTTC.

This clonotype has at least ten counts. This chain joins TRBV14 and TRBJ2-1, with D perhaps given as TRBD1 or TRBD2 (5 bases each). This CDR3 is built from 17 residues. Deletions cut 0 bases from V and 7 bases from J, with 19 bases between. CDR1 is SGHDN and CDR2 is FVKESK in the germline V gene. The CDR3 DNA reads TGTGCCAGCAGCCAAGATGGTGGGTTCGGGGACGGGAATGAGCAGTTCTTC. Translating gives CASSQDGGFGDGNEQFF.